These T cell receptor beta chains were read from a single sample in a study of beta chain features in type 1 diabetes. The repertoire was sequenced with immunoSEQ multiplex PCR; TCRdb's copy has only in-frame clones and lacks some. The sample yields roughly 610,000 clones, around 16% seen once. The specimen was naive CD4+ T cells from blood. The receptors derive from a man in his late teens or twenties in good health. Each CDR3 is given with its conserved first and last residue. D genes are given only for firm matches. The size of a clone is reported for some rows only, either as once, few or many, or as a class for expanded clones.

j_gene | abundance | v_gene | d_gene | CDR3aa | CDR3nt
TRBJ2-1 | few | TRBV7-6 | TRBD1 | CASSLGGQVPYNEQFF | TGTGCCAGCAGCTTAGGGGGACAGGTACCGTACAATGAGCAGTTCTTC
TRBJ1-6 | few | TRBV18 | . | CASSPRLTEGGNSPLHF | TGTGCCAGCTCACCGCGGTTAACGGAGGGGGGGAATTCACCCCTCCACTTT
TRBJ2-3 | . | TRBV7-9 | TRBD2 | CASSSRTSGNTDTQYF | TGTGCCAGCAGCTCAAGGACTAGCGGGAACACAGATACGCAGTATTTT
TRBJ1-5 | . | TRBV6-5 | . | CASSYGANQPQHF | TGTGCCAGCAGTTATGGGGCGAATCAGCCCCAGCATTTT
TRBJ2-1 | . | TRBV5-1 | . | CASSLGVWGANEQFF | TGCGCCAGCAGCTTGGGCGTGTGGGGGGCCAATGAGCAGTTCTTC
TRBJ1-3 | . | TRBV25-1 | TRBD1 | CATQTGAGNTIYF | TGTGCCACTCAGACAGGGGCCGGAAACACCATATATTTT
TRBJ1-5 | . | TRBV19 | TRBD1 | CASSELGQWGARPQHF | TGTGCCAGTAGTGAGTTGGGACAGTGGGGGGCTCGGCCCCAGCATTTT
TRBJ2-7 | . | TRBV29-1 | TRBD1 | CSVERKGQRFSGEQYF | TGCAGCGTTGAAAGAAAGGGACAGCGCTTTTCTGGCGAGCAGTACTTC
TRBJ2-1 | few | TRBV20-1 | . | CSAPDHNEQFF | TGCAGTGCTCCGGACCACAATGAGCAGTTCTTC
TRBJ2-3 | few | TRBV9 | TRBD2 | CASSGPRTGLAVTDTQYF | TGTGCCAGCAGCGGGCCCCGAACCGGACTAGCGGTCACAGATACGCAGTATTTT
TRBJ2-5 | . | TRBV27 | . | CASSRQGGETQYF | TGTGCCAGCTCAAGACAGGGAGGAGAGACCCAGTACTTC
TRBJ1-6 | . | TRBV7-3 | . | CASSLTVGSPLHF | TGTGCCAGCAGCTTAACGGTGGGATCACCCCTCCACTTT
TRBJ2-3 | . | TRBV5-4 | TRBD2 | CASSLVLAGVGTDTQYF | TGTGCCAGCAGCTTGGTCCTAGCGGGAGTCGGCACAGATACGCAGTATTTT
TRBJ1-2 | . | TRBV19 | . | CASSIAGANYGYTF | TGTGCCAGTAGTATAGCGGGAGCTAACTATGGCTACACCTTC
TRBJ1-3 | few | TRBV6-5 | . | CASSYSIGDIGNTIYF | TGTGCCAGCAGTTACTCGATAGGTGATATTGGAAACACCATATATTTT
TRBJ2-3 | . | TRBV15 | . | CATSRDRPPADTQYF | TGTGCCACCAGCAGAGATAGGCCGCCCGCAGATACGCAGTATTTT
TRBJ1-2 | few | TRBV18 | TRBD1 | CASSPDRVGYGYTF | TGTGCCAGCTCACCGGACAGGGTCGGCTATGGCTACACCTTC
TRBJ1-2 | . | TRBV6-5 | . | CASRLPGGYGYTF | TGTGCCAGCAGGCTCCCAGGAGGGTATGGCTACACCTTC
TRBJ2-3 | few | TRBV7-2 | TRBD2 | CASSRGGSTDTQYF | TGTGCCAGCAGCCGGGGGGGGAGCACAGATACGCAGTATTTT
TRBJ2-5 | . | TRBV29-1 | TRBD2 | CSVPPGGGQETQYF | TGCAGCGTCCCCCCGGGGGGTGGGCAAGAGACCCAGTACTTC
TRBJ2-3 | . | TRBV4-2 | TRBD2 | CASSRRTSGSTDTQYF | TGTGCCAGCAGCCGCAGAACTAGCGGGAGCACAGATACGCAGTATTTT
TRBJ2-7 | few | TRBV29-1 | TRBD2 | CSVLSSGRAVDEQYF | TGCAGCGTTCTCTCTAGCGGGAGGGCCGTAGACGAGCAGTACTTC
TRBJ2-5 | . | TRBV2 | . | CASYQGPQETQYF | TGTGCCAGCTACCAAGGACCCCAAGAGACCCAGTACTTC
TRBJ2-7 | . | TRBV6-5 | . | CASSYSQSSSYEQYF | TGTGCCAGCAGTTACTCACAGTCGAGCTCCTACGAGCAGTACTTC
TRBJ2-7 | few | TRBV10-3 | TRBD1 | CAIKQGRASTAGEQYF | TGTGCCATCAAACAGGGGCGGGCTAGCACCGCGGGCGAGCAGTACTTC
TRBJ2-7 | few | TRBV10-3 | TRBD1 | CAISGVRGFYEQYF | TGTGCCATCAGTGGGGTCAGGGGGTTTTACGAGCAGTACTTC
TRBJ1-1 | few | TRBV9 | . | CASSVSGANTEAFF | TGTGCCAGCAGCGTCTCGGGCGCGAACACTGAAGCTTTCTTT
TRBJ2-7 | few | TRBV6-6 | . | CASSYSVPGYEQYF | TGTGCCAGCAGTTACTCAGTCCCGGGCTACGAGCAGTACTTC
TRBJ2-7 | . | TRBV28 | . | CASSSAGKKDYEQYF | TGTGCCAGCAGTTCGGCGGGAAAAAAGGACTACGAGCAGTACTTC